These 27 T cell receptor beta chains came from one sample sequenced in a study of post-analysis software for immune sequencing data. These receptors' targets are unknown. The library was made from cDNA and included unique molecular identifiers. MiXCR was run by TCRdb on the PCR reads, yielding one entry per CDR3 protein. This sample has about half a million distinct CDR3 sequences, with approximately 31% found just once. Notes on the study in general: Comparison of patients with controls showed about 5 TRBV segments more frequent in patients, TRBV5-6, TRBV5-1 and TRBV20-1 among them.

What was sequenced was blood. These receptor sequences come from a girl under 18 with multiple sclerosis.

The V call is TRBV20-1, the J call TRBJ2-7, with D possibly TRBD2 on 6 matching bases. Germline CDR1 DFQATT, CDR2 SNEGSKA (reference sequence). The length of the CDR3 is 12 residues. Deletions cut 8 bases from V and 0 bases from J, with 11 bases between. The CDR3 DNA reads TGCAGTACGGAGGGGAGCTCCTACGAGCAGTACTTC. It specifies CSTEGSSYEQYF.

The chain is built from TRBV29-1 and TRBJ2-7, with D possibly matching TRBD1 (6 bases). With 4 bases removed from V and 4 bases from J, the gap between germline ends came to 17 bases. The CDR3 loop spans 14 amino acids. CDR1 and CDR2 (germline): SQVTM, ANQGSEA. The CDR3 DNA sequence: TGCAGCGTTGGGGGAAGGTCAGGGGTGTACGAGCAGTACTTC. This gives the protein CSVGGRSGVYEQYF.

Remarks on this clonotype: An end of the junction differs from the germline gene, which may be a read error. V is TRBV5-6 and J is TRBJ2-7; D is unresolved. Germline V gene sequence: CDR1 SGHDT, CDR2 YYEEEE. This CDR3 is 13 amino acids long. CDR3 loop: CAGSAGRSYEQYF. The DNA of the CDR3 is TGTGCCGGCAGCGCAGGACGGTCCTACGAGCAGTACTTC.

Turning to this clonotype: Without the conserved terminal phenylalanine or tryptophan, this CDR3 likely stems from a read error. CDR3 in amino acids: CSGTRAATETQYC. The CDR3 nucleotides are TGCAGCGGAACCCGTGCCGCCACAGAGACCCAGTACTGC. The rearrangement links TRBV29-1 to TRBJ2-4, with D hard to call. Near its end, the DNA agrees better with TRBJ2-5, so the J call may be wrong. CDR3 size: 13 residues. The germline V gene encodes CDR1 SQVTM and CDR2 ANQGSEA.

The chain employs TRBV3-1 and TRBJ2-7; D gene ambiguous. Per the germline V gene, CDR1 is LGHDT and CDR2 is YNNKEL (reference sequence). The CDR3 is 14 residues long. V was shortened by 4 bases and J by 2 bases, with 12 bases between the two germline ends. The CDR3 here is CASSRASRAYEQYF. The CDR3 bases are TGTGCCAGCAGCCGGGCTTCCCGGGCCTACGAGCAGTACTTC.

The CDR3 nucleotides read TGTGCCAGCAGCCCGGTGGCCGGGGGTCATAATTCTCCCTACAATGAGCAGTTCTTC. Amino acid sequence: CASSPVAGGHNSPYNEQFF. This rearrangement joins TRBV11-2 to TRBJ2-1; D perhaps matches TRBD2 (6 bases). Trimming removed 5 bases from V and 2 bases from J, with 25 bases in between. Germline values: CDR1 SGHAT, CDR2 FQNNGV. The CDR3 contains 19 residues. The complete variable domain, with remaining parts taken from reference TRBV11-2 and TRBJ2-1, reads EAGVAQSPRYKIIEKRQSVAFWCNPISGHATLYWYQQILGQGPKLLIQFQNNGVVDDSQLPKDRFSAERLKGVDSTLKIQPAKLEDSAVYLCASSPVAGGHNSPYNEQFFGPGTRLTVL.

The chain carries TRBV6-5 and TRBJ1-4; D is perhaps TRBD1 (5 bases). The V gene's germline CDR1 is MNHEY and CDR2 SVGAGI. The CDR3 loop spans 13 amino acids. Trimming left V 4 bases short and J 10 bases short, with 13 bases between. CDR3 nucleotide sequence: TGTGCCAGCAGTTCCCCTGGGACGGGAAAACTGTTTTTT. It is translated as CASSSPGTGKLFF.

The gene calls are TRBV5-6 and TRBJ2-3; D call uncertain. The CDR3 consists of 14 residues. Germline values: CDR1 SGHDT, CDR2 YYEEEE. The germline V and J ends were trimmed by 2 bases and 2 bases, with 9 bases remaining between them. CDR3 residues: CASSFGQYTDTQYF. CDR3 in DNA: TGTGCCAGCAGCTTTGGGCAGTACACAGATACGCAGTATTTT.

The rearrangement links TRBV6-2 or TRBV6-3 to TRBJ1-6, with D perhaps TRBD1 (6 bases). Germline V gene lookup returns CDR1 MNHEY and CDR2 SVGEGT. Trimming removed 4 bases from V and 10 bases from J, with 17 bases in between. The CDR3 loop spans 15 amino acids. The CDR3 DNA reads TGTGCCAGCAGTTCCCGGGGGCCTGTCAGATCACCCCTCCACTTT. It is translated as CASSSRGPVRSPLHF.

The chain employs TRBV29-1 and TRBJ2-1, with 13 bases identical to TRBD2. The CDR3 totals 15 residues. With V trimmed by 6 bases and J by 10 bases, 12 bases remained unmatched. The V gene's germline CDR1 is SQVTM and CDR2 ANQGSEA. CDR3 sequence: CSVDRGLAGEGEQFF. CDR3 nucleotide sequence: TGCAGCGTGGATCGAGGACTAGCGGGGGAGGGGGAGCAGTTCTTC.

This clonotype has a count of ten or more. The rearrangement joins TRBV3-1 to TRBJ1-2, with a tentative D call TRBD1 (6 bases). Germline CDR1 reads LGHDT; CDR2 reads YNNKEL (reference sequence). The CDR3 contains 15 residues. With 4 bases removed from V and 4 bases from J, the gap between germline ends came to 16 bases. The CDR3 DNA follows: TGTGCCAGCAGCCCCTCGACCGGGACAACCTATGGCTACACCTTC. Its translation: CASSPSTGTTYGYTF.

This clonotype was seen only a few times. CDR3 sequence (DNA): TGTGCCAGCAGTTTAACTGACAGGGTGGAGACCCAGTACTTC. Residues: CASSLTDRVETQYF. The chain has TRBV12-3 or TRBV12-4 and TRBJ2-5; 7 bases are shared with TRBD1. The CDR3 is 14 residues long. The junction had 5 bases not matched to a gene; V was cut back by 2 bases and J by 5 bases.

Written as DNA, the CDR3 is TGTGCCAGCAGCTTTGGAGTTTCAACTAATGAAAAACTGTTTTTT. Residues: CASSFGVSTNEKLFF. The rearrangement uses TRBV11-2 and TRBJ1-4; D is unclear. Trimming removed 3 bases at V and 0 bases at J, with 8 bases between. In germline, CDR1 is SGHAT, CDR2 FQNNGV. The CDR3 runs to 15 residues.

The genes are TRBV7-9 and TRBJ2-5; 7 bases agree with TRBD2. The CDR3 runs 15 residues. CDR1 and CDR2 from the germline V gene are SEHNR and FQNEAQ (reference sequence). V trimming: 0 bases; J trimming: 11 bases; junction bases outside the gene matches: 12. CDR3 sequence: CASSLAVQARREQYF. In DNA, the CDR3 is TGTGCCAGCAGCTTAGCGGTGCAGGCGAGGCGGGAGCAGTACTTC.

This clonotype was seen only a few times. The CDR3 here is CASSEVAGFYGYTF. In DNA, the CDR3 is TGTGCCAGCAGTGAAGTAGCAGGGTTCTATGGCTACACCTTC. The chain carries TRBV2 and TRBJ1-2; maybe TRBD1 (5 bases). The CDR3 extends over 14 amino acids. With 1 base removed from V and 4 bases from J, the gap between germline ends came to 10 bases. The germline V gene has CDR1 SNHLY and CDR2 FYNNEI.

CDR3 DNA: TGCAGTGCTAGAGATATGAGGGGCAATCAGCCCCAGCATTTT. This translates into CSARDMRGNQPQHF. The chain recombines TRBV20-1 with TRBJ1-5; D remains unclear. CDR1 and CDR2 (germline): DFQATT, SNEGSKA (reference sequence). With 0 bases removed from V and 2 bases from J, the gap between germline ends came to 8 bases. The length of the CDR3 is 14 residues.

The rearrangement links TRBV29-1 to TRBJ2-4, with TRBD2 matching 14 bases. Germline CDR1 reads SQVTM; CDR2 reads ANQGSEA. The CDR3 has 18 residues. Trimming took 5 bases from V and 7 from J; bases not matched to a gene: 16. Here the CDR3 DNA reads TGCAGCGTTCAACAGAGACTAGCGGGGGGGCCAGGGGGCAACATTCAGTACTTC. This translates into CSVQQRLAGGPGGNIQYF.

V is TRBV4-1 and J is TRBJ2-1; the D gene is possibly TRBD1 (5 bases). Trimming took off 2 bases at V and 5 bases at J, with 10 bases between the two ends. Looked up from germline, CDR1 is MGHRA and CDR2 is YSYEKL. The CDR3 is 14 residues long. In nucleotides, the CDR3 is TGCGCCAGCAGCCAACCTACCAGGGACAATGAGCAGTTCTTC. It codes for CASSQPTRDNEQFF.

The sample holds a few counts of this clonotype. This rearrangement joins TRBV12-3 or TRBV12-4 to TRBJ1-2, with 12 bases aligning to TRBD1. With 6 bases clipped from V and 7 bases from J, the junction kept 3 bases outside the gene matches. CDR3 length equals 13 residues. The CDR3 protein is CASRGQGAPGYTF. The DNA for the CDR3 is TGTGCCAGCAGGGGACAGGGGGCGCCTGGCTACACCTTC.

The chain couples TRBV11-1 to TRBJ2-3; 9 bases match TRBD2. CDR3 size: 17 residues. The ends lost 7 bases at V and 0 bases at J; junction bases unmatched: 11. The germline V gene encodes CDR1 SGHAT and CDR2 FQDESV (reference sequence). DNA of the CDR3: TGTGCCAGCACTGGGGGGACTAGCATCACTAGCACAGATACGCAGTATTTT. Translation: CASTGGTSITSTDTQYF.

This clonotype was seen a few times. The J gene is TRBJ2-1, the V gene TRBV7-9, with 11 bases fitting TRBD2. The CDR3 has 17 residues. Per the germline V gene, CDR1 is SEHNR and CDR2 is FQNEAQ (reference sequence). V dropped 5 bases and J dropped 9; count of bases not matched to a gene: 15. The CDR3 is CASSRTVTSGGRGEQFF. In DNA, the CDR3 is TGTGCCAGCAGCCGGACGGTAACTAGCGGGGGAAGAGGTGAGCAGTTCTTC. Looking up the rest from reference TRBV7-9 and TRBJ2-1 gives the full variable domain: DTGVSQNPRHKITKRGQNVTFRCDPISEHNRLYWYRQTLGQGPEFLTYFQNEAQLEKSRLLSDRFSAERPKGSFSTLEIQRTEQGDSAMYLCASSRTVTSGGRGEQFFGPGTRLTVL.

The sample holds one count of this clonotype. A much larger clone sits a single nucleotide away, making a read error possible. The gene calls are TRBV20-1 and TRBJ2-5; either TRBD1 or TRBD2 may supply D (5 bases each). CDR1 is DFQATT and CDR2 is SNEGSKA in the germline V gene (reference sequence). With 1 base removed from V and 11 bases from J, the gap between germline ends came to 20 bases. The CDR3 runs 14 residues. The CDR3 loop is CSARVTGGSYKQYF. The CDR3 region has the DNA TGCAGTGCTAGAGTCACAGGAGGCTCCTACAAGCAGTACTTC.

J is TRBJ1-3 and V is TRBV20-1, with D unclear. The germline V gene encodes CDR1 DFQATT and CDR2 SNEGSKA (reference sequence). The CDR3 is 17 amino acids. The V gene lost 1 base and the J gene lost 4 bases, with 20 bases spanning the gap. CDR3 sequence reads: CSARGPYGWGAGNTIYF. CDR3 DNA: TGCAGTGCTAGAGGCCCCTACGGGTGGGGTGCAGGAAACACCATATATTTT.

The V and J genes are TRBV7-2 and TRBJ2-5, with TRBD2 as a possible D gene (5 bases). The V gene lost 0 bases and the J gene lost 5 bases, with 19 bases spanning the gap. Germline V gene sequence: CDR1 SGHTA, CDR2 FQGNSA. The CDR3 is 17 residues long. CDR3 in amino acids: CASSLALLSREGETQYF. The CDR3 bases are TGTGCCAGCAGCTTAGCACTACTGTCTAGAGAGGGCGAGACCCAGTACTTC. Using reference TRBV7-2 and TRBJ2-5 for the parts outside the CDR3, the full variable domain is GAGVSQSPSNKVTEKGKDVELRCDPISGHTALYWYRQSLGQGLEFLIYFQGNSAPDKSGLPSDRFSAERTGGSVSTLTIQRTQQEDSAVYLCASSLALLSREGETQYFGPGTRLLVL.

The V call is TRBV5-1, the J call TRBJ2-5; a weak D match, TRBD2 (7 bases). The ends were cut back, 6 bases at V and 11 bases at J, with 29 bases in the middle. From germline, CDR1 is SGHRS and CDR2 YFSETQ. The CDR3 loop spans 16 amino acids. The CDR3: CASTPGGGGLLDEQYF. The CDR3 region has the DNA TGCGCCAGCACCCCTGGGGGCGGGGGCCTCTTGGATGAGCAGTACTTC.

The V call is TRBV7-8, the J call TRBJ2-1, with TRBD2 identical over 11 bases. Trimming cost V 1 base and J 0 bases; bases outside gene matches: 11. Germline V gene sequence: CDR1 SGHVS, CDR2 FQNEAQ. The CDR3 sequence is 20 residues long. CDR3 amino acids: CASSLVRFASGGPSYNEQFF. The CDR3, as DNA: TGTGCCAGCAGCTTAGTCCGGTTTGCTAGCGGGGGGCCCTCCTACAATGAGCAGTTCTTC.

This rearrangement joins TRBV23-1 to TRBJ1-1, with D unresolved. TRBV23-1 is marked as an open reading frame, function uncertain. Trimming took off 3 bases at V and 5 bases at J, with 19 bases between the two ends. The CDR3 loop spans 16 amino acids. This CDR3 is CASSHLSLGSTTEAFF. In nucleotides, the CDR3 is TGCGCCAGCAGTCACCTTTCCCTAGGGAGCACAACTGAAGCTTTCTTT.